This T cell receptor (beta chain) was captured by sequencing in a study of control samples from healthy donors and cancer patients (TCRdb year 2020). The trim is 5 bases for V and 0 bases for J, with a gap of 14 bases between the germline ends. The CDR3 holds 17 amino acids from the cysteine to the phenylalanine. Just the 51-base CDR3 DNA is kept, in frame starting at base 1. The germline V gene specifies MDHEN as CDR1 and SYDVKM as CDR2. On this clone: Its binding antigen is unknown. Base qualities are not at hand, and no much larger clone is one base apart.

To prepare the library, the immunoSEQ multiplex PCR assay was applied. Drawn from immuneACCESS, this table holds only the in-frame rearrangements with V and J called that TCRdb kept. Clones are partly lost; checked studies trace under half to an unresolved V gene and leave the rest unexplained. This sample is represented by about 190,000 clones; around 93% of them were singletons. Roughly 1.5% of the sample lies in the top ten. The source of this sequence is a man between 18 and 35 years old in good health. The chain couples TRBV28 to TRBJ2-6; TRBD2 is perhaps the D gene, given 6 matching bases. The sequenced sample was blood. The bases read TGTGCCAGCAGTCCGGGACTCTCGAACTCTGGGGCCAACGTCCTGACTTTC. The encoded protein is CASSPGLSNSGANVLTF.